The clone carrying this TCR delta chain was detected a few times. Its antigen is unknown. The protein TCRdb gives is from a much larger clone and does not agree with this DNA's translation at residue 12, likely a read error; the protein shown here comes from the DNA. V lost 1 base and J 2 bases, leaving 23 bases between the germline ends. CDR1 TSWWSYY and CDR2 QGS come from the germline V gene. The CDR3 extends over 19 amino acids. This specimen comes from a study of γδ T cells in repeated Plasmodium falciparum infection. Background on the study: Samples were taken at baseline, before some infections, and 21 days after each. Whole-study results and caveats: Repeated controlled infections reportedly drove waves of new clonotype selection in Vdelta2-negative, mostly Vdelta1+, gammadelta repertoires.

TRG and TRD sequences were obtained from every sorted gammadelta sample. TCRdb reapplied CATT to the multiplex PCR reads. The sample includes roughly 50,000 delta-chain clones, 1.5% to 2% of them seen just once. Flow sorting of PBMC yielded separate Vgamma9/Vdelta2+ and Vdelta2-negative gammadelta T cell populations for bulk repertoire analysis. This receptor was identified in a pool of human donors (malaria-infected and uninfected, not separated). Input material: gamma-delta T cells from blood. The chain uses TRDV1 and TRDJ1; no firm D call. Assignment of the J gene here rests on matching the DNA to germline, because TCRdb gives none. CDR3 in DNA: TGTGCTCTTGGGGAACCTTTTCCCCTCATACTGAGTCGGACCGATAAACTCATCTTT. As protein: CALGEPFPLILSRTDKLIF.